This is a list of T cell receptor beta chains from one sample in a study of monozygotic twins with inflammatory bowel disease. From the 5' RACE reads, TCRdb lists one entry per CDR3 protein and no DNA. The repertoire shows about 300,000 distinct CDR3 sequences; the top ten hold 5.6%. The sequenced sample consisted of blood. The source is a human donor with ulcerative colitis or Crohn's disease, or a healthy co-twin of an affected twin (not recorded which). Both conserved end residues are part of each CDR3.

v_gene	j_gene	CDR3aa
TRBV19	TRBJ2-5	CASNDREVGTQYF
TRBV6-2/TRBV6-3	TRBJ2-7	CASNLNGQASYEQYF
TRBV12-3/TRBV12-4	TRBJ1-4	CASTKQKGSTNEKLFF
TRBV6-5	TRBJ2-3	CASSYSMTGGRGRDTQYF
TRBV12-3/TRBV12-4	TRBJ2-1	CASSFSIPSAHNEQFF
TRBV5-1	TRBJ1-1	CASSQMGEVAFF
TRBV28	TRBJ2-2	CASMGFRAGELFF
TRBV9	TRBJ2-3	CASGGASTDTQYF
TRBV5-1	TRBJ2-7	CASSLATGSSYEQYF
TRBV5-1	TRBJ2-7	CASSLGSQTYEQYF
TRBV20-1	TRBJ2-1	CSAGRTGGSYNEQFF
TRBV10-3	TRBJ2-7	CAIRTGTGVYEQYF
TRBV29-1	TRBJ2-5	CSVEFWEYGTQYF
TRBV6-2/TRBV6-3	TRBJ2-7	CASSHRDRVIYEQYF
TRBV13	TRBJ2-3	CASSPERAGGADTQYF
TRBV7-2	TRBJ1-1	CASSLLGGGTEAFF
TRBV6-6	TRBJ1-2	CASSYSTGGYGYTF
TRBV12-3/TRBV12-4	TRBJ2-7	CASTLGLPTYEQYF
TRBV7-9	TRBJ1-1	CASSLAKMRGTIQAFF
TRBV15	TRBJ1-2	CATSNRQGAMDGYTF
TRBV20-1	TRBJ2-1	CSQGSPLNEQFF
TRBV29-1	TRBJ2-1	CSVGLAGYNEQFF
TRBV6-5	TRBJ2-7	CASSYSWFSSSYEQYF
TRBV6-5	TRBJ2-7	CASSYSDRRYEQYF